Listed below are T cell receptor beta chains from one sample, sequenced in a study of T cell responses to AZD1222 COVID-19 vaccine. Produced via immunoSEQ multiplex PCR; TCRdb's table is partial and in-frame only. In the table there are 92,000 or so clones, about 88% of which are singletons. Sequenced material: peripheral blood, taken 28 days after the second AZD1222 dose. These receptors came from an adult who received the AZD1222 COVID-19 vaccine. Both conserved end residues are part of each CDR3. The order of the fields is clone size, J gene, D gene, V gene, CDR3 protein, CDR3 DNA. The D gene is left open where the match is weak. Some rows mark clone size as missing; the rest say once, few, many or name a class of expanded clone.

few	TRBJ1-1	NA	TRBV14	CASSHRGSIVGTEAFF	TGTGCCAGCAGCCACAGGGGTTCTATAGTAGGTACTGAAGCTTTCTTT
NA	TRBJ1-2	NA	TRBV6-1	CASSDLKVGAYGYTF	TGTGCCAGCAGTGATTTGAAGGTGGGGGCTTATGGCTACACCTTC
NA	TRBJ1-2	NA	TRBV27	CASSLQGNYGYTF	TGTGCCAGCAGTTTACAGGGGAACTATGGCTACACCTTC
NA	TRBJ2-7	NA	TRBV5-1	CASSLAEGYEQYF	TGCGCCAGCAGCTTGGCTGAAGGCTACGAGCAGTACTTC
NA	TRBJ2-2	NA	TRBV5-1	CASREDTGELFF	TGCGCCAGCAGGGAGGACACCGGGGAGCTGTTTTTT
NA	TRBJ2-6	NA	TRBV19	CASSIGDSGANVLTF	TGTGCCAGTAGTATAGGAGACTCTGGGGCCAACGTCCTGACTTTC
NA	TRBJ1-6	NA	TRBV7-9	CASSLFGVLPSPLHF	TGTGCCAGCAGCTTATTTGGGGTTCTTCCTTCACCCCTCCACTTT
NA	TRBJ1-2	TRBD1	TRBV7-2	CASSLADRGNYGYTF	TGTGCCAGCAGCTTAGCAGACAGGGGCAACTATGGCTACACCTTC
NA	TRBJ2-7	TRBD2	TRBV14	CASSQEAGRRNEQYF	TGTGCCAGCAGCCAAGAAGCGGGACGAAGGAACGAGCAGTACTTC
once	TRBJ1-1	NA	TRBV30	CASWRSRDAFF	TGTGCCTCATGGCGATCCAGAGACGCTTTCTTT
once	TRBJ1-1	NA	TRBV30	CAWGAPVAEAFF	TGTGCCTGGGGGGCGCCTGTCGCTGAAGCTTTCTTT
NA	TRBJ1-1	TRBD1	TRBV10-3	CAIGPRGGTEAFF	TGTGCCATCGGACCCAGGGGGGGCACTGAAGCTTTCTTT
NA	TRBJ1-4	NA	TRBV5-1	CASSLEPEEKLFF	TGCGCCAGCAGCTTGGAGCCAGAGGAAAAACTGTTTTTT
NA	TRBJ2-5	NA	TRBV11-3	CASSFSPQGGETQYF	TGTGCCAGCAGCTTTAGTCCCCAAGGGGGGGAGACCCAGTACTTC
NA	TRBJ1-2	NA	TRBV4-1	CASSQTAVLGNYGYTF	TGCGCCAGCAGCCAGACTGCCGTCCTAGGGAACTATGGCTACACCTTC
few	TRBJ2-1	TRBD2	TRBV5-1	CASSLGGGGSYNEQFF	TGCGCCAGCAGCTTGGGCGGGGGTGGCTCCTACAATGAGCAGTTCTTC
NA	TRBJ1-1	NA	TRBV27	CASSSIEANTEAFF	TGTGCCAGCAGCTCGATAGAAGCTAACACTGAAGCTTTCTTT
NA	TRBJ2-7	NA	TRBV7-2	CASSLSYEQYF	TGTGCCAGCAGCTTGTCCTACGAGCAGTACTTC
NA	TRBJ2-7	NA	TRBV6-2/TRBV6-3	CASSYSTPQGRYEQYF	TGTGCCAGCAGTTACTCGACTCCCCAGGGGAGATACGAGCAGTACTTC
NA	TRBJ1-2	NA	TRBV4-1	CASSQDPLRDGYTF	TGCGCCAGCAGCCAGGACCCCCTACGCGATGGCTACACCTTC
NA	TRBJ1-6	NA	TRBV7-9	CASSLDSPGMGSPLHF	TGTGCCAGCAGCTTAGATTCCCCGGGGATGGGTTCACCCCTCCACTTT
NA	TRBJ2-3	TRBD2	TRBV18	CASSPFGLETDTQYF	TGTGCCAGCTCACCATTTGGACTAGAGACAGATACGCAGTATTTT
NA	TRBJ1-5	TRBD1	TRBV27	CASSDRGEPQHF	TGTGCCAGCAGTGACAGGGGAGAGCCCCAGCATTTT
NA	TRBJ2-2	NA	TRBV6-5	CASSYSRVAGELFF	TGTGCCAGCAGTTACTCTCGAGTGGCCGGGGAGCTGTTTTTT
NA	TRBJ2-5	NA	TRBV5-1	CASSTRQNQETQYF	TGCGCCAGCAGCACCAGACAGAACCAAGAGACCCAGTACTTC
NA	TRBJ1-2	NA	TRBV29-1	CSVADSKLKNYGYTF	TGCAGCGTTGCGGACAGCAAACTCAAAAACTATGGCTACACCTTC
NA	TRBJ2-2	NA	TRBV4-3	CASSQYYRSNTGELFF	TGCGCCAGCAGCCAATATTACAGGTCGAACACCGGGGAGCTGTTTTTT
NA	TRBJ2-7	TRBD1	TRBV5-1	CASSLAGQGVYEQYF	TGCGCCAGCAGCTTGGCAGGACAGGGGGTCTACGAGCAGTACTTC
few	TRBJ1-1	TRBD1	TRBV19	CASSYDRVSEAFF	TGTGCCAGTAGCTACGACAGGGTTTCTGAAGCTTTCTTT
NA	TRBJ1-4	NA	TRBV18	CASSTRGTNEKLFF	TGTGCCAGCTCAACCCGCGGGACTAATGAAAAACTGTTTTTT
NA	TRBJ1-1	NA	TRBV7-9	CASSFSTTGNTEAFF	TGTGCCAGCAGCTTCTCTACGACGGGAAACACTGAAGCTTTCTTT
NA	TRBJ1-1	NA	TRBV18	CASQSGRSQTEAFF	TGTGCCAGCCAAAGCGGCAGAAGTCAGACTGAAGCTTTCTTT
NA	TRBJ1-6	NA	TRBV24-1	CATSDAGIPNSPLHF	TGTGCCACCAGTGACGCCGGGATCCCTAATTCACCCCTCCACTTT
NA	TRBJ1-5	NA	TRBV3-1/TRBV3-2	CASSYSNQPQHF	TGTGCCAGCAGCTATAGCAATCAGCCCCAGCATTTT
NA	TRBJ1-2	TRBD1	TRBV30	CAWRGLSRGVGYGYTF	TGTGCCTGGAGAGGGTTGTCCAGGGGGGTGGGCTATGGCTACACCTTC
NA	TRBJ1-2	NA	TRBV12-3/TRBV12-4	CASTKPGTQKRTF	TGTGCCAGCACCAAACCCGGGACCCAGAAGAGGACCTTC
NA	TRBJ2-5	TRBD2	TRBV27	CASRRGSGGPQETQYF	TGTGCCAGCAGAAGGGGTAGCGGGGGACCCCAAGAGACCCAGTACTTC
few	TRBJ2-7	NA	TRBV11-3	CASSLARDGGIRYEQYF	TGTGCCAGCAGCTTAGCCCGGGACGGAGGGATAAGGTACGAGCAGTACTTC
NA	TRBJ1-1	NA	TRBV27	CASRPRGIPEAFF	TGTGCCAGCAGACCGCGGGGGATCCCTGAAGCTTTCTTT
NA	TRBJ1-2	NA	TRBV5-4	CASSLQDLVEYGYTF	TGTGCCAGCAGCTTACAGGATCTGGTGGAGTATGGCTACACCTTC
NA	TRBJ2-7	NA	TRBV7-8	CASSVRGYEQYF	TGTGCCAGCAGCGTCAGGGGCTACGAGCAGTACTTC
NA	TRBJ2-3	TRBD2	TRBV30	CAWSPRGSGMQYF	TGTGCCTGGAGTCCGCGGGGGAGTGGGATGCAGTATTTT
once	TRBJ2-3	TRBD2	TRBV2	CASSDPGTRDTQYF	TGTGCCAGCAGCGATCCCGGGACTAGAGATACGCAGTATTTT
NA	TRBJ1-1	NA	TRBV11-3	CASRTKNTEAFF	TGTGCCAGCAGGACGAAGAACACTGAAGCTTTCTTT
few	TRBJ1-5	NA	TRBV21-1	CASSKLSRGGQPQHF	TGTGCCAGCAGCAAACTCTCCAGGGGCGGTCAGCCCCAGCATTTT
NA	TRBJ2-5	NA	TRBV5-1	CASSGGAQETQYF	TGCGCCAGCAGCGGAGGGGCCCAAGAGACCCAGTACTTC
NA	TRBJ1-1	NA	TRBV7-9	CASSSLGGYTEAFF	TGTGCCAGCAGCTCCCTGGGTGGTTACACTGAAGCTTTCTTT
NA	TRBJ1-2	NA	TRBV9	CASSVGQTYGYTF	TGTGCCAGCAGCGTAGGGCAGACCTATGGCTACACCTTC
NA	TRBJ1-2	NA	TRBV7-5	CVRSPTYREEIDGYTF	TGTGTCAGAAGCCCAACCTACAGGGAAGAGATCGATGGCTACACCTTC
once	TRBJ1-1	NA	TRBV5-8	CASSLRRGATEAFF	TGTGCCAGCAGCTTGCGAAGGGGTGCCACTGAAGCTTTCTTT